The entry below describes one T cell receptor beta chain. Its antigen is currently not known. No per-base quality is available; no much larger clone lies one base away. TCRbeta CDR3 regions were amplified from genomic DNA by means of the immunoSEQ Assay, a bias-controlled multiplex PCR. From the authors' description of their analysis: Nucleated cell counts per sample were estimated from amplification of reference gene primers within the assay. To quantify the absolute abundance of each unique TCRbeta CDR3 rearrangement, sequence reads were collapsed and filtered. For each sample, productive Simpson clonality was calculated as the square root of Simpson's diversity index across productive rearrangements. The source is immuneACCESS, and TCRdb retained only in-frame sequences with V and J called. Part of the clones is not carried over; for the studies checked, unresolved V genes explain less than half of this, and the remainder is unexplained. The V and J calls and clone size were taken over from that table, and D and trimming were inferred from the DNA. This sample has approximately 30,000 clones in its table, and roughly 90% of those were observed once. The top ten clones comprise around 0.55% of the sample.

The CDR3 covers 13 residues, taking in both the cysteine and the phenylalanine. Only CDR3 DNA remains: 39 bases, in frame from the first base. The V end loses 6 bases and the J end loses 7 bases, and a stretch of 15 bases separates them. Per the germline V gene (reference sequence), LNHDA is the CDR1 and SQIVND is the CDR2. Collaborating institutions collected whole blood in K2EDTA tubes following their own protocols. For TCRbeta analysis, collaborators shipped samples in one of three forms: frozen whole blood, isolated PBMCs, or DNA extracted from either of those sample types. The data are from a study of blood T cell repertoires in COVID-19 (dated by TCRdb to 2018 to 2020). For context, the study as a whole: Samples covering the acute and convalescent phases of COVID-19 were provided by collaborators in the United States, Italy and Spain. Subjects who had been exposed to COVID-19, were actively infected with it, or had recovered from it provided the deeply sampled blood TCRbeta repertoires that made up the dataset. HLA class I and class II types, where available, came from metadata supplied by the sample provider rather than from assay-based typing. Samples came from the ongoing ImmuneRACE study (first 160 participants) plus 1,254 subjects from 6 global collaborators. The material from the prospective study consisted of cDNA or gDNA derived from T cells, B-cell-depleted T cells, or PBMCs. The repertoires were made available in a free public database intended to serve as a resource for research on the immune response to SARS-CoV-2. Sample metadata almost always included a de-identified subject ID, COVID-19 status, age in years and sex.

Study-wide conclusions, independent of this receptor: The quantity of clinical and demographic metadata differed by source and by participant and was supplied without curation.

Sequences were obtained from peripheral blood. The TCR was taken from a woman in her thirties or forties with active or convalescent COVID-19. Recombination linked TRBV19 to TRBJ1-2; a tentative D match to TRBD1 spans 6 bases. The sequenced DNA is TGTGCCAGTAGGGACCCCGGGACAACTGGCTACACCTTC. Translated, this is CASRDPGTTGYTF.